These 13 T cell receptor beta chains came from one sample sequenced in a study of regulatory T cells in long-lasting Graves disease. CDR3-region Arm-PCR and iRepertoire HTBI primers produced the TCR beta libraries. TCRdb analysed the multiplex PCR reads with MiXCR anew, one entry per CDR3 protein. This table has 450,000 or so distinct CDR3 sequences, 22% appearing once. Time point described: persistent/refractory GD, antithyroid drugs over 5 years with positive TRAb. Generation of the TCR library employed RNA extracted from PBMCs. Sequencing used peripheral blood mononuclear cells (PBMCs), obtained when the disease was refractory, from a patient treated with antithyroid drugs. Source of these receptors: a female donor with Graves disease.

The chain combines TRBV20-1 with TRBJ2-7; 14 nucleotides align to TRBD2. The V and J ends lost 2 bases and 5 bases, in that order; junction bases with no gene match: 2. The length of the CDR3 is 14 residues. Germline assignment: CDR1 DFQATT and CDR2 SNEGSKA (reference sequence). The CDR3 here is CSARSGLAGDEQYF. DNA for the CDR3: TGCAGTGCTAGATCGGGACTAGCGGGAGACGAGCAGTACTTC.

This chain connects TRBV7-9 to TRBJ2-7, with TRBD1 as a possible D gene (6 bases). Germline V gene data show CDR1 as SEHNR and CDR2 as FQNEAQ (reference sequence). Trimming left V 3 bases short and J 6 bases short, with 12 bases between. CDR3 size: 13 residues. This chain's CDR3 is CASSFLGGTEQYF. CDR3 nucleotide sequence: TGTGCCAGCAGCTTCCTAGGGGGAACCGAGCAGTACTTC.

The chain combines TRBV4-3 with TRBJ1-1; D is unresolved. The ends were cut back, 0 bases at V and 5 bases at J, with 16 bases in the middle. Per the germline V gene, CDR1 is LGHNA and CDR2 is YSLEER. The CDR3 runs to 16 residues. The CDR3 region is CASSQDSGPVRTEAFF. Written as DNA, the CDR3 is TGCGCCAGCAGCCAAGATTCTGGACCGGTGAGGACTGAAGCTTTCTTT.

This clonotype has just a few counts. Just one base apart from a much larger clone, this may be a read error. The chain links TRBV6-2 or TRBV6-3 to TRBJ1-6; TRBD1 matches at 7 bases. The CDR3 has 16 amino acids. Germline V gene lookup returns CDR1 MNHEY and CDR2 SVGEGT. V trimming: 5 bases; J trimming: 0 bases; junction bases outside the gene matches: 4. CDR3 in amino acids: CASSDRASSYNSPLHF. DNA of the CDR3: TGTGCCAGCAGTGACAGGGCGAGCTCCTATAATTCACCCCTCCACTTT.

Ten or more counts support this clonotype. J is TRBJ1-2 and V is TRBV6-1; possible D gene TRBD1, 5 bases. The V end was cut by 6 bases, the J end by 1 base, with 21 bases between. The CDR3 is 17 amino acids. Per the germline V gene, CDR1 is MNHNS and CDR2 is SASEGT. The CDR3 is CASSPPRQLRLNYGYTF. In DNA, the CDR3 is TGTGCCAGCAGCCCCCCTCGACAGCTAAGACTTAACTATGGCTACACCTTC.

This chain joins TRBV7-9 and TRBJ2-1, with 9 positions matching TRBD1. The CDR3 sequence is 13 residues long. Germline V gene sequence: CDR1 SEHNR, CDR2 FQNEAQ (reference sequence). V was clipped by 8 bases and J by 5 bases; unmatched bases: 4. CDR3 sequence: CASGQGFHNEQFF. The DNA for the CDR3 is TGTGCCAGCGGACAGGGGTTCCACAATGAGCAGTTCTTC.

The genes are TRBV3-1 and TRBJ1-5; TRBD1 might be the D (5 bases). V dropped 0 bases and J dropped 1 base, with 10 bases sitting between them. Germline assignment: CDR1 LGHDT and CDR2 YNNKEL (reference sequence). This CDR3 contains 16 residues. The CDR3 region has the DNA TGTGCCAGCAGCCAAGATGGGGGTAAAAGCAATCAGCCCCAGCATTTT. Translating gives CASSQDGGKSNQPQHF.

This clonotype has more than one count but fewer than ten. The rearrangement joins TRBV5-1 to TRBJ2-7; 9 bases are a match to TRBD2. Germline values: CDR1 SGHRS, CDR2 YFSETQ. The CDR3 spans 15 residues. With V trimmed by 3 bases and J by 4 bases, 8 bases remained unmatched. The CDR3 DNA sequence: TGCGCCAGCAGCTCCTCCTTTAGCGGGGGATACGAGCAGTACTTC. Its translation is CASSSSFSGGYEQYF.

The V call is TRBV13, the J call TRBJ2-7; 9 bases align to TRBD2. Germline trimming cut 5 bases from V and 4 bases from J; bases unmatched to any gene: 6. Looked up from germline, CDR1 is PRHDT and CDR2 is FYEKMQ (reference sequence). The CDR3 totals 14 residues. CDR3 in amino acids: CASSVSGSAYEQYF. The CDR3 DNA sequence: TGTGCCAGCAGCGTTAGCGGGAGTGCGTACGAGCAGTACTTC.

This clonotype turned up a few times. V gene TRBV4-2 combines with J gene TRBJ1-1; 7 bases are shared with TRBD1. Unmatched junction bases numbered 7, after V lost 0 bases and J lost 0 bases. The CDR3 sequence is 17 residues long. Germline-derived CDR1 and CDR2 are LGHNA and YNFKEQ. The CDR3 here is CASSQEGGHTVNTEAFF. The CDR3 DNA reads as TGTGCCAGCAGCCAAGAAGGGGGCCATACAGTGAACACTGAAGCTTTCTTT.

This clonotype was observed at least ten times. The chain recombines TRBV28 with TRBJ2-6; TRBD1 or TRBD2 may be the D gene (5 bases each). The CDR3 runs 17 residues. Trimming took 6 bases from V and 0 from J, leaving 15 bases between them. Germline-derived CDR1 and CDR2 are MDHEN and SYDVKM. The CDR3 DNA reads as TGTGCCAGCAGATCCGGGACGTACAGCTCTGGGGCCAACGTCCTGACTTTC. This encodes CASRSGTYSSGANVLTF.

This clonotype was seen only a few times. V gene TRBV27 combines with J gene TRBJ1-1; D remains unclear. Trimming removed 3 bases at V and 3 bases at J, with 8 bases between. There are 13 residues in the CDR3. Germline CDR1 reads MNHEY; CDR2 reads SMNVEV (reference sequence). CDR3 protein: CASSFLAYTEAFF. CDR3 nucleotides: TGTGCCAGCAGTTTCCTAGCCTACACTGAAGCTTTCTTT.

This clonotype has at least ten counts. This sequence joins TRBV7-2 and TRBJ2-7; D tentatively reads TRBD1 or TRBD2 (5 bases each). The CDR3 length is 16 residues. Germline V gives CDR1 SGHTA, CDR2 FQGNSA. Trimming left V 5 bases short and J 2 bases short, with 19 bases between. The CDR3 is CASSPVTGTVTYEQYF. CDR3 bases: TGTGCCAGCAGCCCGGTAACCGGGACCGTAACCTACGAGCAGTACTTC.